This TCR beta chain is from a study of cytomegalovirus exposure and HLA in healthy donors. Study conclusions and caveats: Under in vitro conditions, a few CMV-associated chains were confirmed as specific for CMV antigens. In a later analysis, parvovirus B19, influenza, CMV and Epstein-Barr virus appeared linked to several top co-occurrence clusters.

Germline values: CDR1 MDHEN, CDR2 SYDVKM. This CDR3 spans 19 amino acids. V lost 6 bases and J lost 4; bases outside the gene matches: 19. Details on this clone: Its antigen is still unknown.

PCR amplification relied on 60 Vbeta primers (plus 13 Jbeta primers). TCRdb keeps only in-frame clones here, not all; method: immunoSEQ multiplex PCR. The table shows approximately 150,000 clones, with about three fifths occurring only once. The TCR sequence derives from a woman aged 55-69 years in good health and CMV-seropositive. The specimen was PBMCs. The V gene is TRBV28, the J gene TRBJ2-1, with 9 positions matching TRBD2. The CDR3, as DNA: TGTGCCAGCAGCCCGCTCGGGGGCGGGAGGGCCGGGGGGTACAATGAGCAGTTCTTC. Translating it yields CASSPLGGGRAGGYNEQFF.